Listed here are 17 T cell receptor beta chains from one sample, sequenced in a study of blood T cell repertoires in COVID-19. TCRdb keeps only in-frame clones here, not all; method: immunoSEQ multiplex PCR. The top ten hold about 2.1% of the sample, which has about 390,000 clones, 70% to 90% seen once. The sequencing sample was made of peripheral blood. Every receptor here comes from an older woman with COVID-19, enrolled during active disease.

This chain links TRBV15 with TRBJ2-2, with TRBD1 matching over 9 bases. The CDR3 contains 14 residues. Trimming removed 5 bases from V and 5 bases from J; junction bases left unmatched: 3. Germline CDR1 LNHNV, CDR2 YYDKDF (reference sequence). The CDR3 here is CATSGTGKTGELFF. The CDR3 DNA is TGTGCCACCAGCGGGACAGGGAAGACCGGGGAGCTGTTTTTT.

The CDR3 DNA follows: TGTGCCAGCAGCTTCCTTGGACAGGGAGAATACAATGAGCAGTTCTTC. It specifies CASSFLGQGEYNEQFF. The V gene is TRBV28, the J gene TRBJ2-1, with 8 positions matching TRBD1. The CDR3 is 16 amino acids. The germline V gene encodes CDR1 MDHEN and CDR2 SYDVKM. V gave up 6 bases and J gave up 4 bases; unmatched junction bases: 11.

The gene calls are TRBV6-6 and TRBJ2-7; 7 bases are shared with TRBD1. The CDR3 runs to 14 residues. CDR1 is MNHNY and CDR2 is SVGAGI in the germline V gene (reference sequence). V was clipped by 7 bases and J by 4 bases; unmatched bases: 10. Written as DNA, the CDR3 is TGTGCCAGCAATAGCGTAGGGGGCATATACGAGCAGTACTTC. Protein sequence: CASNSVGGIYEQYF.

The J gene is TRBJ2-1, the V gene TRBV3-1 (or the pseudogene TRBV3-2); TRBD1 aligns across 8 bases. This CDR3 is 16 amino acids long. Germline-derived CDR1 and CDR2 are LGHDT and YNNKEL (reference sequence). J lost 7 bases, V lost 3 bases, and 11 bases had no gene match. CDR3 sequence (DNA): TGTGCCAGCAGCCAGCCGACAGGGGAAAAGACAAATGAGCAGTTCTTC. Its protein product is CASSQPTGEKTNEQFF.

This chain joins TRBV9 and TRBJ2-1; D remains unclear. This CDR3 is 12 amino acids long. Trimming cost V 3 bases and J 7 bases, with 8 bases left between them. Germline lookup yields CDR1 SGDLS and CDR2 YYNGEE. This CDR3 reads CASSESANEQFF. The CDR3 DNA sequence: TGTGCCAGCAGCGAAAGCGCGAATGAGCAGTTCTTC.

This clone has just a few counts. This sequence joins TRBV15 and TRBJ1-5; D remains ambiguous. Germline V lookup: CDR1 LNHNV, CDR2 YYDKDF (reference sequence). The ends were cut back, 7 bases at V and 0 bases at J, with 13 bases in the middle. CDR3 length equals 15 residues. The CDR3 is CATTDGGTSNQPQHF. The CDR3 DNA reads TGTGCCACCACCGATGGAGGAACTAGCAATCAGCCCCAGCATTTT.

The chain joins TRBV6-5 to TRBJ1-5; no reliable D call. The V gene's germline CDR1 is MNHEY and CDR2 SVGAGI. Trimming left V 5 bases short and J 1 base short, with 6 bases between. There are 13 residues in the CDR3. The CDR3 sequence: CASSPQSNQPQHF. CDR3 sequence (DNA): TGTGCCAGCAGTCCCCAGAGCAATCAGCCCCAGCATTTT.

The rearrangement uses TRBV28 and TRBJ2-3; a weak D match, TRBD1 (7 bases). Per the germline V gene, CDR1 is MDHEN and CDR2 is SYDVKM. This CDR3 spans 15 amino acids. V shed 5 bases and J shed 1 base, with 13 bases lying between them. The CDR3 reads CASSPRGAGTDTQYF. In DNA form, the CDR3 reads TGTGCCAGCAGTCCCAGGGGGGCCGGCACAGATACGCAGTATTTT. The whole variable domain, filled in from reference TRBV28 and TRBJ2-3, reads DVKVTQSSRYLVKRTGEKVFLECVQDMDHENMFWYRQDPGLGLRLIYFSYDVKMKEKGDIPEGYSVSREKKERFSLILESASTNQTSMYLCASSPRGAGTDTQYFGPGTRLTVL.

This chain connects TRBV7-9 to TRBJ2-7; D is perhaps TRBD1 (5 bases). CDR1 and CDR2 (germline): SEHNR, FQNEAQ (reference sequence). V lost 5 bases, J lost 5 bases, and 16 bases lay in between. This CDR3 is built from 14 residues. The CDR3 reads CASSPPPTVDEQYF. The CDR3 bases are TGTGCCAGCAGCCCGCCACCGACAGTCGACGAGCAGTACTTC. The full variable domain, its missing parts supplied by reference TRBV7-9 and TRBJ2-7, is DTGVSQNPRHKITKRGQNVTFRCDPISEHNRLYWYRQTLGQGPEFLTYFQNEAQLEKSRLLSDRFSAERPKGSFSTLEIQRTEQGDSAMYLCASSPPPTVDEQYFGPGTRLTVT.

Here the CDR3 reads CASSPGTRVYEQFF. DNA for the CDR3: TGCGCCAGCAGCCCCGGGACTAGGGTTTATGAGCAGTTCTTC. The chain carries TRBV5-1 and TRBJ2-1; 8 bases fit TRBD2. Trimming cost V 4 bases and J 8 bases; bases outside gene matches: 8. The germline V gene encodes CDR1 SGHRS and CDR2 YFSETQ. CDR3 size: 14 residues. Full variable domain (missing parts from reference TRBV5-1 and TRBJ2-1): KAGVTQTPRYLIKTRGQQVTLSCSPISGHRSVSWYQQTPGQGLQFLFEYFSETQRNKGNFPGRFSGRQFSNSRSEMNVSTLELGDSALYLCASSPGTRVYEQFFGPGTRLTVL.

This clone is a singleton in its sample. The chain has TRBV29-1 and TRBJ2-1, with 10 bases fitting TRBD2. CDR3 size: 13 residues. The ends lost 6 bases at V and 7 bases at J; junction bases unmatched: 6. Germline CDR1 SQVTM, CDR2 ANQGSEA. The CDR3 DNA follows: TGCAGCGTACAGCGGGGGGGCTCGAATGAGCAGTTCTTC. Translated: CSVQRGGSNEQFF.

This chain links TRBV11-3 with TRBJ2-3; D not certain. The CDR3 sequence is 13 residues long. V lost 2 bases and J lost 5, with 8 bases in between. The germline V gene encodes CDR1 SGHNT and CDR2 YENEEA. The CDR3 DNA reads TGTGCCAGCAGCTTAAATAGAAGAGATACGCAGTATTTT. As protein: CASSLNRRDTQYF. The complete variable domain, with remaining parts taken from reference TRBV11-3 and TRBJ2-3, reads EAGVVQSPRYKIIEKKQPVAFWCNPISGHNTLYWYLQNLGQGPELLIRYENEEAVDDSQLPKDRFSAERLKGVDSTLKIQPAELGDSAVYLCASSLNRRDTQYFGPGTRLTVL.

The rearrangement joins TRBV19 to TRBJ1-6, with TRBD1 identical over 9 bases. The CDR3 is made up of 15 amino acids. Germline CDR1 LNHDA, CDR2 SQIVND (reference sequence). V shed 4 bases and J 4 bases; nucleotides not matched to a gene: 2. The DNA for the CDR3 is TGTGCCAGTAGTAGTGGACAGGGGTATAATTCACCCCTCCACTTT. The encoded protein is CASSSGQGYNSPLHF.

This chain joins TRBV9 and TRBJ2-2; TRBD2 aligns across 9 bases. Germline lookup yields CDR1 SGDLS and CDR2 YYNGEE. The CDR3 is 16 amino acids. The J segment lost 6 bases and the V segment lost 0 bases, leaving 6 bases of the junction unmatched. CDR3 sequence (DNA): TGTGCCAGCAGCGTAGAAGGCGGGGGGGCCCCCGGGGAGCTGTTTTTT. Translated: CASSVEGGGAPGELFF.

This chain uses TRBV11-2 with TRBJ1-5; D remains unclear. Trimming left V 5 bases short and J 3 bases short, with 14 bases between. This CDR3 comprises 15 residues. Germline V gene lookup returns CDR1 SGHAT and CDR2 FQNNGV. CDR3 nucleotides: TGTGCCAGCAGCCCTGGTAACGGTTACAATCAGCCCCAGCATTTT. It encodes CASSPGNGYNQPQHF.

The chain recombines TRBV14 with TRBJ1-2, with D possibly TRBD1 on 6 matching bases. In germline, CDR1 is SGHDN, CDR2 FVKESK. This CDR3 spans 15 amino acids. Trimming shortened V by 4 bases and J by 6 bases, and 18 bases separated the two germline ends. CDR3 residues: CASSLAGGIWDGYTF. For the CDR3, the DNA is TGTGCCAGCAGCCTTGCGGGGGGCATTTGGGATGGCTACACCTTC.

The chain carries TRBV7-6 and TRBJ2-5; TRBD2 agrees at 9 bases. The J segment lost 5 bases and the V segment lost 5 bases, leaving 12 bases of the junction unmatched. The CDR3 covers 16 residues. CDR1 SGHVS and CDR2 FNYEAQ come from the germline V gene. The chain's CDR3 is CASSRTGTSQPETQYF. The CDR3, as DNA: TGTGCCAGCAGCCGCACCGGGACTAGCCAGCCGGAGACCCAGTACTTC.